Included here is one T cell receptor beta chain sequence, with context. CDR3 length equals 15 residues. Germline V gene data show CDR1 as SGDLS and CDR2 as YYNGEE. V lost 4 bases, J lost 1 base, and 12 bases lay in between. The method was immunoSEQ multiplex PCR; TCRdb's version includes in-frame clones alone and lacks a portion of them. There are about 160,000 clones in the sample; about 83% occur only once, and 10% to 15% lies in the top ten. The data are from a study of blood T cell repertoires in COVID-19. Sequenced material: peripheral blood. The receptor comes from a man between 65 and 85 years old who had recovered from COVID-19. This chain connects TRBV9 to TRBJ1-3, with D possibly TRBD1 on 5 matching bases. CDR3 protein: CASSTATESGNTIYF. CDR3 coding DNA: TGTGCCAGCAGCACAGCGACAGAATCTGGAAACACCATATATTTT.